This note documents a single TCR beta chain sequence. Germline trimming cut 4 bases from V and 0 bases from J; bases unmatched to any gene: 7. CDR1 and CDR2 (germline): MNHEY, SMNVEV (reference sequence). The CDR3 runs to 16 residues. This sample was taken from a study of blood T cell repertoires in COVID-19. Turning to the study itself: Material from acute and convalescent COVID-19 was sourced from the United States, Italy and Spain. Sources were T cells, B-cell-depleted T cells, or PBMCs; the material itself was cDNA or gDNA.

In the original processing: Estimated nucleated cell counts came from reference gene primer amplification. The data were produced by immunoSEQ multiplex PCR, yet TCRdb's version contains in-frame clones alone and is incomplete. Clone size and V and J calls were adopted from that table, with D and trimming inferred from the DNA. The table lists about 300,000 clones, 70% to 90% of them singletons. The TCR sequence derives from a woman aged 30 to 39 who had recovered from COVID-19. The rearrangement uses TRBV27 and TRBJ2-7, with 9 nucleotides matching TRBD1. Sequencing was done on a sample of peripheral blood. The CDR3 DNA follows: TGTGCCAGCAGTTCCCTACAGGGGGCGGACTCCTACGAGCAGTACTTC. Encoded protein: CASSSLQGADSYEQYF.